The clone carrying this T cell receptor beta chain showed up many times. Used for diagnoses were clinical symptoms, serum thyroxine and TRAb, thyroid ultrasound and orbital computed tomography. Trimming took off 1 base at V and 3 bases at J, with 10 bases between the two ends. CDR1 and CDR2 (germline): MNHEY, SVGAGI. The CDR3 has 14 amino acids. Amplification yielded TCR beta CDR3 regions, with RNA transcripts as the source. The TCR CDR3 was amplified in a first-round RT-PCR using the HTBI primer set. TCRdb fed the multiplex PCR reads into MiXCR, producing one record per CDR3 protein. Of fewer than 250,000 distinct CDR3 sequences in the sample, more than 20% are singletons; the top ten hold roughly 35%. This sample stems from a study of T cells in Graves' hyperthyroidism and ophthalmopathy.

The TCR sequence derives from a middle-aged woman with Graves' ophthalmopathy. Specimen: blood. This chain uses TRBV6-5 with TRBJ2-7; D assignment may be TRBD1 or TRBD2 (5 bases each). Written as DNA, the CDR3 is TGTGCCAGCAGTTACTACGGGGCGGGCTACGAGCAGTACTTC. Translating it yields CASSYYGAGYEQYF.